Listed below are T cell receptor beta chains from one sample, sequenced in a study of blood T cell repertoires in COVID-19. Sequenced by immunoSEQ multiplex PCR; TCRdb stores in-frame clones only, minus some. The sample records 200,000 to 250,000 clones, 80% being singletons. Input material: peripheral blood. These receptors were collected from a human donor in a cohort sampled during active COVID-19. Each CDR3 is given with its conserved first and last residue. A D gene is named only where the DNA matches it firmly. A row's size may be missing; if present it is once, few, many or a size class.

>-|-|TRBJ1-5|TRBV4-2
TGTGCCAGCAGCCTCCGACAGGAGTCGCAGCCCCAGCATTTT
CASSLRQESQPQHF
>TRBD2|-|TRBJ2-1|TRBV7-6
TGTGCCAGCAGCTTAGGGCCCCCCCAGCGGGGCGTCGACAATGAGCAGTTCTTC
CASSLGPPQRGVDNEQFF
>-|-|TRBJ2-2|TRBV3-1/TRBV3-2
TGTGCCAGCAGCCTTTTACTCGCGAACACCGGGGAGCTGTTTTTT
CASSLLLANTGELFF
>-|-|TRBJ1-1|TRBV6-5
TGTGCCAGCAGCTCAACGTCGGGCACTGAAGCTTTCTTT
CASSSTSGTEAFF
>-|once|TRBJ1-1|TRBV28
TGTGCCAGCACAGGGGCCGTGAACACTGAAGCTTTCTTT
CASTGAVNTEAFF
>-|-|TRBJ1-5|TRBV7-9
TGTGCCAGCAGCTTAGGGGCGGGCTTTCAGCCCCAGCATTTT
CASSLGAGFQPQHF
>TRBD1|-|TRBJ1-4|TRBV19
TGTGCCAGTAGCTCCGGGACAGGAAATGAAAAACTGTTTTTT
CASSSGTGNEKLFF
>-|-|TRBJ1-1|TRBV9
TGTGCCAGCAGCATATCCTCCGCGCGGAACACTGAAGCTTTCTTT
CASSISSARNTEAFF
>TRBD1|-|TRBJ1-3|TRBV10-3
TGTGCCATCACCAGAACAGGGGTTGGAAACACCATATATTTT
CAITRTGVGNTIYF
>-|-|TRBJ2-4|TRBV19
TGTGCCAGTAGTATTCGGGGAACTCTAGCCAAAAACATTCAGTACTTC
CASSIRGTLAKNIQYF
>TRBD2|-|TRBJ2-7|TRBV7-9
TGTGCCAGCAGCCGCCCTAGCGGTCCTTCCTCCTACGAGCAGTACTTC
CASSRPSGPSSYEQYF
>TRBD2|-|TRBJ2-7|TRBV28
TGTGCCAGCACGGGGGGGGAAGGGACCTACGAGCAGTACTTC
CASTGGEGTYEQYF
>-|-|TRBJ1-4|TRBV5-1
TGCGCCAGCACCCTAGATGCAACTAATGAAAAACTGTTTTTT
CASTLDATNEKLFF
>TRBD1|-|TRBJ1-3|TRBV27
TGTGCCAGCAGTCCCCTCGAGGACAGGGGTTTTGGAAACACCATATATTTT
CASSPLEDRGFGNTIYF
>-|-|TRBJ1-1|TRBV29-1
TGCAGCGTTGAAGATGAGCCCTTCAAAGCTTTCTTT
CSVEDEPFKAFF
>TRBD1|few|TRBJ2-2|TRBV2
TGTGCCAGTTCTCGGGACAGAAACACCGGGGAGCTGTTTTTT
CASSRDRNTGELFF
>-|few|TRBJ2-1|TRBV6-6
TGTGCCAGCAGTTTCCGACAAGATGAGCAGTTCTTC
CASSFRQDEQFF
>TRBD1|-|TRBJ1-2|TRBV15
TGTGCCACCAGCACGTCAACAGGGGGCGCGGAAGGCTACACCTTC
CATSTSTGGAEGYTF
>TRBD2|-|TRBJ2-3|TRBV5-1
TGCGCCAGCACCTCCACCGGGAGGGTCTGGGATACGCAGTATTTT
CASTSTGRVWDTQYF
>TRBD2|-|TRBJ2-7|TRBV6-4
TGTGCCAGCAGTCGCGAGCGGGACTACGAGCAGTACTTC
CASSRERDYEQYF
>TRBD1|few|TRBJ1-1|TRBV7-6
TGTGCCAGCAGCTACGGGACAGGCACTGAAGCTTTCTTT
CASSYGTGTEAFF
>TRBD1|once|TRBJ1-5|TRBV24-1
TGTGCCACCAGCGGGACAGGGGTCAATCAGCCCCAGCATTTT
CATSGTGVNQPQHF
>-|-|TRBJ1-5|TRBV10-3
TGTGCCATCAGTGGCAGGGGTGGCAATCAGCCCCAGCATTTT
CAISGRGGNQPQHF
>-|-|TRBJ1-1|TRBV3-1/TRBV3-2
TGTGCCAGCAGCCCCTTACAGGGAAGGACTGAAGCTTTCTTT
CASSPLQGRTEAFF
>-|once|TRBJ1-1|TRBV7-2
TGTGCCAGCAGCCTCTCCCCGTCCTTTGAAGCTTTCTTT
CASSLSPSFEAFF
>TRBD1|-|TRBJ2-5|TRBV11-3
TGTGCCAGCAGTGAGACAGGGGACCAAGAGACCCAGTACTTC
CASSETGDQETQYF